The present T cell receptor (beta chain) was sequenced within a study of cytotoxic CD8 clonotypes in ibrutinib-treated CLL. For this clone: Distinct nucleotide sequences in the sample also encode this CDR3.

The V gene end was trimmed by 1 base and the J gene end by 0 bases; junction bases not matched to a gene: 0. This CDR3 contains 15 residues. Germline V gene lookup returns CDR1 SGDLS and CDR2 YYNGEE. TCRdb keeps only in-frame clones here, not all; method: immunoSEQ multiplex PCR. The sample has approximately 210,000 clones; about 72% are singletons. The sample was PBMCs, taken after 24 months of ibrutinib treatment. The chain has TRBV9 and TRBJ2-1; 8 bases map to TRBD1. The sequence was obtained from a human donor with chronic lymphocytic leukemia. CDR3 nucleotide sequence: TGTGCCAGCAGCGTAACAGGGGGCTCCTACAATGAGCAGTTCTTC. It is translated as CASSVTGGSYNEQFF.